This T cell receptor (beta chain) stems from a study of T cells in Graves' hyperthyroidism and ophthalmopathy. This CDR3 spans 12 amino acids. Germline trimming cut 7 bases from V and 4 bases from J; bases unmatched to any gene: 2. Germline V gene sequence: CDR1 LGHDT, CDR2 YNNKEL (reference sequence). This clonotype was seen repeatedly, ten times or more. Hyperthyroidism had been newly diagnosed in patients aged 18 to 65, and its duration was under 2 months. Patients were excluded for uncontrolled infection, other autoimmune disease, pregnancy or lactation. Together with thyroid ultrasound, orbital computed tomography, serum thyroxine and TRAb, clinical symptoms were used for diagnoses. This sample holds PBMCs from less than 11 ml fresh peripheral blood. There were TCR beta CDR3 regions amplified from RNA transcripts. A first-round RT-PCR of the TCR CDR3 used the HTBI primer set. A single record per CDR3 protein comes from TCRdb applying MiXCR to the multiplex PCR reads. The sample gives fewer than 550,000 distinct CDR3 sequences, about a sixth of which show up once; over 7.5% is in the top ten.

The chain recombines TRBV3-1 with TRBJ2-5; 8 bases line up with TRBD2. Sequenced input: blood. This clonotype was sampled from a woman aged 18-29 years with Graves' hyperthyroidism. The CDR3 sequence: CASTLAGETQYF. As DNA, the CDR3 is TGTGCCAGCACCCTAGCGGGAGAGACCCAGTACTTC.